This TCR beta chain was recorded in a study of T cell repertoires in cytomegalovirus infection. In the study overall: An indication of both CMV infection and matching HLA type came from public TCR beta signatures.

General study points: Identification of carriers of CMV plus the relevant HLA was achieved through cumulative public TCR beta family frequency. Ex vivo, HLA-C-restricted CMV-specific TCR beta clonotypes prevailed over the rest of the response.

Concerning this clonotype itself: Its matching antigen is unknown.

TCRdb reprocessed the reads via MiXCR and lists one record per CDR3 protein. The sample holds roughly 70,000 distinct CDR3 sequences, 20% to 25% seen once. In germline, CDR1 is SGHVS, CDR2 FNYEAQ. Trimming left V 5 bases short and J 2 bases short, with 12 bases between. The CDR3 spans 14 residues. The chain employs TRBV7-6 and TRBJ1-1; no reliable D call. The sequenced sample was CD8+ T cells from cultured PBMCs, obtained from culture after CMV antigen stimulation. The clonotype comes from a human donor in good health (CMV status not recorded). Some clones in this sample may be carry-over from other donors' samples. The chain's CDR3 is CASSAWTDNTEAFF. In DNA form, the CDR3 reads TGTGCCAGCAGCGCCTGGACGGACAACACTGAAGCTTTCTTT.